The T cell receptor beta chain under discussion was sequenced for a study of cytomegalovirus exposure and HLA in healthy donors. Study-wide findings and caveats: Subsequent analysis found a tendency for first-cohort TCR clusters to co-occur within the roughly 130 validation repertoires. Cytomegalovirus association was listed for 170 or so TCR beta chains.

Concerning this clone itself: The target antigen is unknown.

The protocol was immunoSEQ multiplex PCR, while the TCRdb copy is restricted to in-frame clones and leaves out a portion. This table has approximately 220,000 clones, about 90% appearing once. Germline lookup yields CDR1 MNHEY and CDR2 SVGAGI. The CDR3 sequence is 11 residues long. V was pared by 7 bases and J by 5 bases, with 9 bases between. This receptor was identified in a woman between 18 and 29 years old in good health and CMV-seronegative. This chain uses TRBV6-5 with TRBJ2-7; D not resolved. The sample comprised PBMCs. CDR3 nucleotides: TGTGCCAGCACTAGAGACGACGAGCAGTACTTC. Its protein is CASTRDDEQYF.